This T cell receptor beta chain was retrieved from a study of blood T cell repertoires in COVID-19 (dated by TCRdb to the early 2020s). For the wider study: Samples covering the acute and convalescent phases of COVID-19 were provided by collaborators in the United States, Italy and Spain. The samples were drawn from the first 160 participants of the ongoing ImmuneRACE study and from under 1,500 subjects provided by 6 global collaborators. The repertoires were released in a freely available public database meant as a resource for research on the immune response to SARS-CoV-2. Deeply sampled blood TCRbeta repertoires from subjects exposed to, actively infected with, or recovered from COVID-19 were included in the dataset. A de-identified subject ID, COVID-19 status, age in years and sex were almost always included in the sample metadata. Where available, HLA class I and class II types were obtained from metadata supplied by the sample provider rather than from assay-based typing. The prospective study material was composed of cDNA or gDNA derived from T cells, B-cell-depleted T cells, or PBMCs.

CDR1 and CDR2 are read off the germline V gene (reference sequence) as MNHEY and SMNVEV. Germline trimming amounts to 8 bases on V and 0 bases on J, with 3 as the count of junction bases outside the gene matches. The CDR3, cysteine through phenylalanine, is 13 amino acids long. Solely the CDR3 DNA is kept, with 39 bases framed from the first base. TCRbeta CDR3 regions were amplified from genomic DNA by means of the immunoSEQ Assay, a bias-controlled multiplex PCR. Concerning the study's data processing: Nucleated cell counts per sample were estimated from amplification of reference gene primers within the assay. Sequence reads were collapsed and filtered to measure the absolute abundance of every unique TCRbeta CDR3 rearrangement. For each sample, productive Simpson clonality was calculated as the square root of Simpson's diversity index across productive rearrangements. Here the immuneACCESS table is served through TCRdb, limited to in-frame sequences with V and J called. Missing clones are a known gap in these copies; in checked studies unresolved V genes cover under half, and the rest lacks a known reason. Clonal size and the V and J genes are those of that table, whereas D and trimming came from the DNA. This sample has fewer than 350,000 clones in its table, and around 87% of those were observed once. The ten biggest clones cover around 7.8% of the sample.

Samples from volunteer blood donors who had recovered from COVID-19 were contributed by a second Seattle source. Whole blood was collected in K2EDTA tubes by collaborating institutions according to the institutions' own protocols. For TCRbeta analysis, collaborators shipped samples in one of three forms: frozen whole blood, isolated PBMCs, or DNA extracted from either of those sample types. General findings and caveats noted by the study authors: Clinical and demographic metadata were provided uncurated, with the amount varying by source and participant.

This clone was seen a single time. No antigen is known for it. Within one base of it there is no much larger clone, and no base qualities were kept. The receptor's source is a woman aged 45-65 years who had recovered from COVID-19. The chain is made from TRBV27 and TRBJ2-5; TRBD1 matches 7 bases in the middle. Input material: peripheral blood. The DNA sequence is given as TGTGCCAGCTGGGACAGACACCAAGAGACCCAGTACTTC. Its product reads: CASWDRHQETQYF.